The clone carrying this T cell receptor beta chain was picked up many times. This entry belongs to a study of T cells after yellow fever vaccination. CDR1 is SNHLY, CDR2 FYNNEI, per germline. Between the trimmed V and J ends, which lost 7 bases and 0 bases, there was a span of 12 bases. The CDR3 has 14 amino acids. TCRdb used MiXCR to reprocess the 5' RACE reads, holding one entry per CDR3 protein. The sample has about 340,000 distinct CDR3 sequences, about 8.7% seen once. Material: PBMCs, obtained on the day of the first yellow fever vaccination. This TCR came from a man aged 18 to 29 who received the YFV17D yellow fever vaccine. The rearrangement links TRBV2 to TRBJ1-1, with a tentative D call TRBD1 (5 bases). In DNA, the CDR3 is TGTGCCAGCAAAATCGACAGATTGAACACTGAAGCTTTCTTT. Amino acid sequence: CASKIDRLNTEAFF.